These 8 T cell receptor beta chains were all obtained from the same sample, sequenced in a study of T cells in tuberculosis. Thawed, overnight-rested PBMC were stained with GMM-loaded CD1B tetramer, viability dye and anti-CD3, then sorted. The lipid loaded on the CD1B tetramers was C32 glucose monomycolate from Rhodococcus equi. Using immunoSEQ multiplex PCR, the repertoire was profiled, and TCRdb retains in-frame clones only, with some absent. The profile covers 55,000 to 65,000 clones, with 80% to 85% appearing a single time and more than 10% taken by the ten largest. Sample: CD1b-GMM tetramer-negative cells sorted from PBMCs. The receptors were gathered from an adult woman with latent tuberculosis.

J is TRBJ1-2 and V is TRBV19; D unresolved. CDR3 length: 15 amino acids. The V end was cut by 7 bases, the J end by 7 bases, with 22 bases between. The germline V gene encodes CDR1 LNHDA and CDR2 SQIVND (reference sequence). Here the CDR3 DNA reads TGTGCCAGTACTCCCCTCGGATCGGGGTCCTTTGGCTACACCTTC. Its translation: CASTPLGSGSFGYTF.

J is TRBJ2-2 and V is TRBV5-1, with a weak D call TRBD1 (5 bases). CDR3 length: 15 amino acids. The V and J ends lost 1 base and 3 bases respectively, with 10 bases between them. Germline V lookup: CDR1 SGHRS, CDR2 YFSETQ. The CDR3 DNA reads TGCGCCAGCAGCTTGAGACAGACCGACACCGGGGAGCTGTTTTTT. It encodes CASSLRQTDTGELFF.

This clone was seen only once. The chain employs TRBV5-1 and TRBJ2-7, with TRBD2 matching over 7 bases. The germline V gene encodes CDR1 SGHRS and CDR2 YFSETQ. The junction had 5 bases not matched to a gene; V was cut back by 0 bases and J by 2 bases. This CDR3 region has 15 residues. CDR3 protein: CASSLGTSDAYEQYF. For the CDR3, the DNA is TGCGCCAGCAGCTTGGGAACTAGCGACGCCTACGAGCAGTACTTC.

V usage is TRBV10-3 and J usage is TRBJ1-1, with 10 positions matching TRBD1. Germline lookup yields CDR1 ENHRY and CDR2 SYGVKD. The CDR3 loop spans 14 amino acids. The trim removed 4 bases at V and 4 bases at J, leaving 3 bases unmatched. The CDR3 DNA is TGTGCCATCAGTGTGGGACAGGGGACCACTGAAGCTTTCTTT. Translating gives CAISVGQGTTEAFF.

The J gene is TRBJ1-2, the V gene TRBV9; no clear D. The V end lost 4 bases, the J end lost 1 base, and 5 bases lay between the germline ends. CDR1 is SGDLS and CDR2 is YYNGEE in the germline V gene. The CDR3 loop spans 12 amino acids. The CDR3, as DNA: TGTGCCAGCAGCCAGGATAACTATGGCTACACCTTC. It yields the protein CASSQDNYGYTF.

This chain's CDR3 is CSARTGAYEQYF. Written as DNA, the CDR3 is TGCAGCGCAAGGACAGGAGCCTACGAGCAGTACTTC. The rearrangement links TRBV29-1 to TRBJ2-7; 7 bases fit TRBD1. Germline CDR1 and CDR2: SQVTM and ANQGSEA. CDR3 length: 12 amino acids. V trimming: 7 bases; J trimming: 2 bases; junction bases outside the gene matches: 5.

CDR3 amino acids: CASSLTGQGDFEQYF. The CDR3 DNA is TGTGCCAGCAGCTTGACAGGACAGGGGGACTTCGAGCAGTACTTC. The V and J genes are TRBV5-6 and TRBJ2-7, with 10 bases identical to TRBD1. This CDR3 is 15 amino acids long. Trimming removed 1 base from V and 6 bases from J; junction bases left unmatched: 7. The germline V gene has CDR1 SGHDT and CDR2 YYEEEE.

The chain employs TRBV5-6 and TRBJ2-2, with 7 positions matching TRBD2. Per the germline V gene, CDR1 is SGHDT and CDR2 is YYEEEE. V was clipped by 1 base and J by 3 bases; unmatched bases: 6. This CDR3 comprises 16 residues. CDR3 loop: CASSLRGLMHTGELFF. The CDR3 DNA reads TGTGCCAGCAGCTTGAGGGGACTAATGCACACCGGGGAGCTGTTTTTT.